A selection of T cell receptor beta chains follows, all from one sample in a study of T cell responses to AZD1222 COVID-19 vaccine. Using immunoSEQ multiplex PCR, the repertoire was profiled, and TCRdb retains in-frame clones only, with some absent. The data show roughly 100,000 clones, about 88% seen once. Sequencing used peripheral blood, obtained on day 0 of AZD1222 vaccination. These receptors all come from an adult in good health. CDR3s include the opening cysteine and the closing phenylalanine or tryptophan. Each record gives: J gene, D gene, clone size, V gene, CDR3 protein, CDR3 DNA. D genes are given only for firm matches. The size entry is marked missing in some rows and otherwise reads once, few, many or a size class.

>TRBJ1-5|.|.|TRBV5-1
CASSPQGPDQPQHF
TGCGCCAGCAGCCCCCAGGGGCCGGATCAGCCCCAGCATTTT
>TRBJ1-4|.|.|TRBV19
CASSRTYNEKLFF
TGTGCCAGTAGCAGGACCTATAATGAAAAACTGTTTTTT
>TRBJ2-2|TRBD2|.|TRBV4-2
CASSQDGRELAGGPNTGELFF
TGTGCCAGCAGCCAAGACGGCAGAGAACTAGCGGGGGGGCCAAACACCGGGGAGCTGTTTTTT
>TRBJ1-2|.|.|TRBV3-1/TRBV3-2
CASSYTGTESRGYTF
TGTGCCAGCAGCTATACCGGGACCGAAAGTCGGGGCTACACCTTC
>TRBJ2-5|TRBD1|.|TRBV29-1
CSVGQGETQYF
TGCAGCGTTGGACAGGGAGAGACCCAGTACTTC
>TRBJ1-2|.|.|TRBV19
CASSMSSGPYGYTF
TGTGCCAGTAGTATGTCCTCCGGCCCCTATGGCTACACCTTC
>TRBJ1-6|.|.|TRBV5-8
CASSRRLNSPLHF
TGTGCCAGCAGCCGTAGGTTGAATTCACCCCTCCACTTT
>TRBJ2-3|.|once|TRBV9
CASSARGPDTQYF
TGTGCCAGCAGCGCCCGGGGCCCTGATACGCAGTATTTT
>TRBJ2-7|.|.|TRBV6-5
CASSYSYSTYEQYF
TGTGCCAGCAGTTACAGTTACAGCACCTACGAGCAGTACTTC
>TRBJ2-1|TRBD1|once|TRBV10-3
CAISEGGMDNEQFF
TGTGCCATCAGTGAAGGGGGCATGGACAATGAGCAGTTCTTC
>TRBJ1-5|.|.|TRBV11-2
CASSLGTGLGNQPQHF
TGTGCCAGCAGCTTAGGAACAGGGTTGGGCAATCAGCCCCAGCATTTT
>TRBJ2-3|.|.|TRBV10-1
CASSEPGHPTDTQYF
TGCGCCAGCAGTGAACCGGGACACCCGACAGATACGCAGTATTTT
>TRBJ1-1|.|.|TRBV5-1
CASSLARVDTEAFF
TGCGCCAGCAGCTTGGCCCGGGTCGACACTGAAGCTTTCTTT
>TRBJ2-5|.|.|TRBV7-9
CASSTSASREETQYF
TGTGCCAGCAGCACTAGTGCCAGTAGGGAAGAGACCCAGTACTTC
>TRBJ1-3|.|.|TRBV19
CASSLRSNTIYF
TGTGCCAGTAGTTTACGGTCGAACACCATATATTTT
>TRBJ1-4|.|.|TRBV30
CAWSTPFYEKLFF
TGTGCCTGGAGTACACCGTTTTATGAAAAACTGTTTTTT
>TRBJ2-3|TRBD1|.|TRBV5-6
CASSKDRGRTDTQYF
TGTGCCAGCAGCAAAGACAGGGGGCGCACAGATACGCAGTATTTT
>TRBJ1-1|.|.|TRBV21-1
CASRTIRRNTEAFF
TGTGCCAGCAGGACCATCCGTCGGAACACTGAAGCTTTCTTT
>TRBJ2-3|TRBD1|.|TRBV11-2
CASSLDYGQGADTQYF
TGTGCCAGCAGCTTAGATTACGGACAGGGGGCAGATACGCAGTATTTT
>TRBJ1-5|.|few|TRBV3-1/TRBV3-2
CASSQDIQGIGPQHF
TGTGCCAGCAGCCAAGATATCCAGGGAATCGGGCCCCAGCATTTT
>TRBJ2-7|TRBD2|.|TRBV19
CASSSGGNYEQYF
TGTGCCAGTAGTTCGGGGGGGAACTACGAGCAGTACTTC
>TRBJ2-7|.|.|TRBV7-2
CASRPDSFSYEQYF
TGTGCCAGCAGACCAGACAGCTTCTCCTACGAGCAGTACTTC
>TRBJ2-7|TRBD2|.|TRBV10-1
CASSESPSGYEQYF
TGCGCCAGCAGTGAAAGTCCTAGCGGCTACGAGCAGTACTTC
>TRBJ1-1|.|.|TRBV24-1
CATSDIGGRAFF
TGTGCCACCAGTGATATAGGGGGTAGGGCTTTCTTT
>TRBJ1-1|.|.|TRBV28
CASSFRGTEAFF
TGTGCCAGCAGTTTTCGGGGCACTGAAGCTTTCTTT
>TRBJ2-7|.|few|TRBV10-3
CAISESNEDRYYEQYF
TGTGCCATCAGTGAGTCGAACGAGGACAGATACTACGAGCAGTACTTC
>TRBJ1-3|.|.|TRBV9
CASSVAVHSGNTIYF
TGTGCCAGCAGCGTAGCGGTTCACTCTGGAAACACCATATATTTT
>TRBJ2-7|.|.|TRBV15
CATSRARRNLRSYEQYF
TGTGCCACCAGCAGAGCGCGCCGGAACCTTCGCTCCTACGAGCAGTACTTC
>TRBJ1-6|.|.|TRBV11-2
CASSLDWSRPLHF
TGTGCCAGCAGCTTAGATTGGTCCCGACCCCTCCACTTT
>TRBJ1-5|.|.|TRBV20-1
CSASPGGLQPQHF
TGCAGTGCTAGTCCGGGTGGGCTTCAGCCCCAGCATTTT
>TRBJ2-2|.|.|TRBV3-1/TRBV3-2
CASSPRQFGELFF
TGTGCCAGCAGCCCCCGACAGTTCGGGGAGCTGTTTTTT
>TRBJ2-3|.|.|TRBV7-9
CASSLGGPAEDTQYF
TGTGCCAGCAGCTTGGGGGGGCCGGCGGAGGATACGCAGTATTTT
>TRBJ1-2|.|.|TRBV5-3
CARRDPGRQANYGYTF
TGTGCCAGAAGAGATCCCGGGAGACAGGCGAACTATGGCTACACCTTC
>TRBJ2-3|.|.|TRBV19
CASSIETPFTDTQYF
TGTGCCAGTAGTATAGAAACCCCTTTCACAGATACGCAGTATTTT
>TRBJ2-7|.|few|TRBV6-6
CASSYSGTHEQYF
TGTGCCAGCAGTTATTCCGGAACCCACGAGCAGTACTTC
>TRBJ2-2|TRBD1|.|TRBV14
CASSQTGGNTGELFF
TGTGCCAGCAGCCAGACAGGGGGCAACACCGGGGAGCTGTTTTTT
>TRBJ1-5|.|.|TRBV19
CASRQGNQPQHF
TGTGCCAGTAGACAGGGAAATCAGCCCCAGCATTTT
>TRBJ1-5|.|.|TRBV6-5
CASSSTGSGDQPQHF
TGTGCCAGCAGTTCCACAGGGTCAGGAGATCAGCCCCAGCATTTT
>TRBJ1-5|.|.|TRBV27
CASSHGTGNQPQHF
TGTGCCAGCAGTCACGGTACGGGCAATCAGCCCCAGCATTTT
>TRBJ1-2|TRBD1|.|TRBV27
CASSLSPGGSYGYTF
TGTGCCAGCAGTTTATCTCCAGGGGGGTCCTATGGCTACACCTTC
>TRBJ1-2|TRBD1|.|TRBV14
CASSHTGGDGYYGYTF
TGTGCCAGCAGCCACACAGGGGGTGATGGCTACTATGGCTACACCTTC